What follows are 19 T cell receptor beta chains derived from one specimen sequenced in a study of blood T cell repertoires in COVID-19. The repertoire was sequenced with immunoSEQ multiplex PCR; TCRdb's copy has only in-frame clones and lacks some. The sample has 95,000 or so clones; 75% to 90% are singletons. The sequencing sample was made of peripheral blood. These receptors were taken from a man older than 75 with active or convalescent COVID-19.

The chain combines TRBV11-3 with TRBJ2-7, with TRBD1 as a possible D gene (6 bases). Germline V gives CDR1 SGHNT, CDR2 YENEEA. This CDR3 contains 14 residues. The germline V and J ends were trimmed by 5 bases and 2 bases, with 13 bases remaining between them. CDR3 in DNA: TGTGCCAGCAGCCCTCGAGGGGGAACCTACGAGCAGTACTTC. Translating it yields CASSPRGGTYEQYF.

The rearrangement joins TRBV24-1 to TRBJ2-3, with D tentatively TRBD2 (6 bases). CDR3 length: 13 amino acids. The germline CDR1 and CDR2 sequences are KGHDR and SFDVKD. V dropped 5 bases and J dropped 1 base, with 6 bases sitting between them. CDR3 sequence: CATSGGGTDTQYF. The CDR3 region has the DNA TGTGCCACCAGTGGGGGGGGCACAGATACGCAGTATTTT.

The gene calls are TRBV6-5 and TRBJ2-7; D possibly corresponds to TRBD1 (6 bases). CDR1 and CDR2 (germline): MNHEY, SVGAGI. Trimming left V 4 bases short and J 5 bases short, with 18 bases between. The CDR3 runs 15 residues. The CDR3 loop reads CASSSETGFINEQYF. The CDR3 DNA sequence: TGTGCCAGCAGTTCCGAAACAGGGTTCATCAACGAGCAGTACTTC.

This clone was found a few times. This chain joins TRBV28 and TRBJ1-2; 9 nucleotides line up with TRBD1. In germline, CDR1 is MDHEN, CDR2 SYDVKM. The CDR3 sequence is 15 residues long. V trimming: 10 bases; J trimming: 4 bases; junction bases outside the gene matches: 13. CDR3 DNA: TGTGCCACCTCGACACAGGGGGCGTTCCTCTATGGCTACACCTTC. This sequence encodes CATSTQGAFLYGYTF.

V is TRBV27 and J is TRBJ1-4; no definite D call. The CDR3 sequence is 15 residues long. Germline lookup yields CDR1 MNHEY and CDR2 SMNVEV (reference sequence). The V end lost 3 bases, the J end lost 7 bases, and 15 bases lay between the germline ends. Here the CDR3 reads CASSFRPQVGEKLFF. Written as DNA, the CDR3 is TGTGCCAGCAGTTTTAGACCCCAGGTCGGTGAAAAACTGTTTTTT.

The chain links TRBV6-5 to TRBJ1-2; D is possibly TRBD1 (5 bases). Germline values: CDR1 MNHEY, CDR2 SVGAGI. This CDR3 is built from 13 residues. The V and J ends lost 2 bases and 4 bases respectively, with 8 bases between them. CDR3: CASSYPQGYGYTF. The CDR3 region has the DNA TGTGCCAGCAGTTACCCCCAGGGCTATGGCTACACCTTC.

The CDR3: CASTEAGAGDYGELFF. The CDR3 coding sequence is TGTGCCAGCACTGAGGCCGGGGCAGGGGACTACGGGGAGCTGTTTTTT. J is TRBJ2-2 and V is TRBV11-2, with D maybe TRBD2 (7 bases). Trimming removed 7 bases at V and 7 bases at J, with 22 bases between. The CDR3 is 16 residues long. Germline CDR1 reads SGHAT; CDR2 reads FQNNGV. Full variable domain (remainder filled in from reference TRBV11-2 and TRBJ2-2): EAGVAQSPRYKIIEKRQSVAFWCNPISGHATLYWYQQILGQGPKLLIQFQNNGVVDDSQLPKDRFSAERLKGVDSTLKIQPAKLEDSAVYLCASTEAGAGDYGELFFGEGSRLTVL.

This chain uses TRBV3-1 (or the pseudogene TRBV3-2) with TRBJ2-6; the D is unclear. Germline CDR1 LGHDT, CDR2 YNNKEL (reference sequence). The CDR3 covers 18 residues. The V end was cut by 1 base, the J end by 0 bases, with 13 bases between. CDR3 DNA: TGTGCCAGCAGCCAAGGCGCACAGACCACCTCTGGGGCCAACGTCCTGACTTTC. Amino acids: CASSQGAQTTSGANVLTF.

The chain couples TRBV4-1 to TRBJ2-1; 7 positions agree with TRBD2. The CDR3 contains 15 residues. The ends lost 1 base at V and 7 bases at J; junction bases unmatched: 7. Germline V gene lookup returns CDR1 MGHRA and CDR2 YSYEKL. The CDR3 protein is CASSQANPGGNEQFF. CDR3 DNA sequence: TGCGCCAGCAGCCAAGCGAACCCGGGGGGTAATGAGCAGTTCTTC.

The rearrangement links TRBV9 to TRBJ2-2; D is uncertain. Per germline, CDR1 SGDLS and CDR2 YYNGEE. V gave up 2 bases and J gave up 0 bases, with 5 bases separating them. The CDR3 is 14 amino acids. As DNA, the CDR3 is TGTGCCAGCAGCGTGACACCGAACACCGGGGAGCTGTTTTTT. Amino acid sequence: CASSVTPNTGELFF.

This rearrangement joins TRBV7-2 to TRBJ2-4, with D possibly being TRBD1 (6 bases). The CDR3 totals 16 residues. Germline V lookup: CDR1 SGHTA, CDR2 FQGNSA. With 5 bases removed from V and 2 bases from J, the gap between germline ends came to 16 bases. In nucleotides, the CDR3 is TGTGCCAGCAGCGAACAGGGTATGAGGACCAAAAACATTCAGTACTTC. Encoded protein: CASSEQGMRTKNIQYF.

The chain uses TRBV28 and TRBJ2-1, with D perhaps TRBD1 (5 bases). V gave up 7 bases and J gave up 0 bases, with 16 bases separating them. The V gene's germline CDR1 is MDHEN and CDR2 SYDVKM. The CDR3 runs 16 residues. CDR3 amino acids: CASIRAAQSSYNEQFF. CDR3 sequence (DNA): TGTGCCAGCATCAGGGCGGCCCAGAGCTCCTACAATGAGCAGTTCTTC.

The V and J genes are TRBV18 and TRBJ1-3; TRBD1 matches 9 bases. This CDR3 has 14 amino acids. J was trimmed by 9 bases and V by 3 bases; bases with no gene match: 6. Germline CDR1 is KGHSH and CDR2 is LQKENI. In DNA form, the CDR3 reads TGTGCCAGCTCACCGGGACAGGGTCATGGCACCATATATTTT. Protein product: CASSPGQGHGTIYF.

The genes are TRBV5-4 and TRBJ1-4; TRBD1 matches at 8 bases. The germline V gene has CDR1 SGHNT and CDR2 YYREEE (reference sequence). The CDR3 contains 15 residues. J was trimmed by 5 bases and V by 5 bases; bases with no gene match: 8. The chain's CDR3 is CASRPGQGGNEKLFF. The DNA for the CDR3 is TGTGCCAGCAGACCTGGACAGGGAGGGAATGAAAAACTGTTTTTT.

This clone was detected a few times. The chain recombines TRBV7-3 with TRBJ2-1; 10 bases line up with TRBD1. The J segment lost 6 bases and the V segment lost 5 bases, leaving 4 bases of the junction unmatched. This CDR3 region has 14 residues. Germline CDR1 SGHTA, CDR2 FQGTGA. For the CDR3, the DNA is TGTGCCAGCAGCCCTGGGACAGGGGCCAATGAGCAGTTCTTC. Amino acid sequence: CASSPGTGANEQFF.

V and J are TRBV3-1 (or the pseudogene TRBV3-2) and TRBJ1-3; TRBD1 aligns across 9 bases. The germline V gene encodes CDR1 LGHDT and CDR2 YNNKEL (reference sequence). The CDR3 extends over 17 amino acids. The V gene end was trimmed by 3 bases and the J gene end by 1 base; junction bases not matched to a gene: 7. This CDR3 is CASSQAGTGISGNTIYF. The CDR3 DNA reads as TGTGCCAGCAGCCAGGCCGGGACAGGGATTTCTGGAAACACCATATATTTT.

The chain employs TRBV10-3 and TRBJ2-7, with a possible D match to TRBD1 (6 bases). With 10 bases removed from V and 5 bases from J, the gap between germline ends came to 21 bases. The germline CDR1 and CDR2 sequences are ENHRY and SYGVKD. CDR3 length: 14 amino acids. CDR3 DNA sequence: TGTGCCACCAGAGACTTACAGGGCTCAAACGAGCAGTACTTC. Translating gives CATRDLQGSNEQYF.

V and J are TRBV29-1 and TRBJ2-4; D is unclear. Germline loops: CDR1 SQVTM, CDR2 ANQGSEA. Trimming left V 6 bases short and J 0 bases short, with 15 bases between. The CDR3 contains 15 residues. The CDR3 is CSVADGYLAKNIQYF. The CDR3 nucleotides read TGCAGCGTAGCCGACGGGTATCTAGCCAAAAACATTCAGTACTTC.

The table lists this clone with a count of one. The gene calls are TRBV15 and TRBJ1-4; no clear D gene. The V end was cut by 0 bases, the J end by 7 bases, with 9 bases between. This CDR3 comprises 14 residues. The germline V gene has CDR1 LNHNV and CDR2 YYDKDF (reference sequence). CDR3 sequence reads: CATSRDPSREKLFF. The CDR3 DNA reads TGTGCCACCAGCAGAGATCCGTCCCGTGAAAAACTGTTTTTT. The whole variable domain, remainder taken from reference TRBV15 and TRBJ1-4, is DAMVIQNPRYQVTQFGKPVTLSCSQTLNHNVMYWYQQKSSQAPKLLFHYYDKDFNNEADTPDNFQSRRPNTSFCFLDIRSPGLGDTAMYLCATSRDPSREKLFFGSGTQLSVL.